These 23 T cell receptor beta chains originate from one sample sequenced in a study of blood T cells in healthy people across ages. The authors ran a second PCR of roughly 6 to 12 cycles using a sample-barcoded 5' primer and a J-beta primer mix. In TCRdb, the 5' RACE reads were re-called with MiXCR into one record per CDR3 protein. The data hold some 1.1 million distinct CDR3 sequences, with around two fifths observed a single time. Sequencing was done on a sample of blood. These receptor sequences come from a man aged 18 to 35 in good health.

This rearrangement joins TRBV18 to TRBJ1-1; D is ambiguous. The V gene's germline CDR1 is KGHSH and CDR2 LQKENI. This CDR3 comprises 14 residues. The ends were cut back, 3 bases at V and 3 bases at J, with 11 bases in the middle. In DNA form, the CDR3 reads TGTGCCAGCTCACCGCAGAGCTCGGACACTGAAGCTTTCTTT. It translates to CASSPQSSDTEAFF.

There are many counts of this clonotype. This chain links TRBV5-1 with TRBJ2-1; 9 bases map to TRBD2. Losses at the gene ends were 4 bases for V and 4 bases for J; bases not matched to a gene: 6. This CDR3 is built from 15 residues. Germline V lookup: CDR1 SGHRS, CDR2 YFSETQ. CDR3 in amino acids: CASSESGGPYNEQFF. CDR3 nucleotide sequence: TGCGCCAGCAGCGAAAGCGGGGGGCCTTACAATGAGCAGTTCTTC.

The chain joins TRBV3-1 to TRBJ2-1; D may match TRBD1 or TRBD2 (5 bases each). V was cut by 4 bases and J by 5 bases, with 21 bases left in between. Germline CDR1 LGHDT, CDR2 YNNKEL (reference sequence). The CDR3 extends over 17 amino acids. CDR3 in amino acids: CASSRMGTGPKDNEQFF. In DNA, the CDR3 is TGTGCCAGCAGCCGTATGGGGACCGGGCCGAAGGACAATGAGCAGTTCTTC.

This clonotype came up a few times. This rearrangement joins TRBV19 to TRBJ2-5; possibly TRBD2 for D (5 bases). V lost 1 base to trimming and J lost 5 bases, with 5 bases between them. CDR3 length: 12 residues. The germline CDR1 and CDR2 sequences are LNHDA and SQIVND (reference sequence). In nucleotides, the CDR3 is TGTGCCAGTAGTATAGCGGGGGAGACCCAGTACTTC. Its translation is CASSIAGETQYF. The entire variable domain, with the rest obtained from reference TRBV19 and TRBJ2-5, is as follows: DGGITQSPKYLFRKEGQNVTLSCEQNLNHDAMYWYRQDPGQGLRLIYYSQIVNDFQKGDIAEGYSVSREKKESFPLTVTSAQKNPTAFYLCASSIAGETQYFGPGTRLLVL.

The chain carries TRBV5-1 and TRBJ2-1, with TRBD2 matching 9 bases. The end of the DNA is better explained by TRBJ2-7, so the J call may be wrong. CDR3 length equals 17 residues. The V gene's germline CDR1 is SGHRS and CDR2 YFSETQ. CDR3 residues: CASSLAPSTSGNYEQYF. The CDR3 DNA is TGCGCCAGCAGCTTGGCCCCTTCGACTAGCGGTAACTACGAGCAGTACTTC.

This clonotype was picked up a small number of times. The V gene is TRBV12-3 or TRBV12-4, the J gene TRBJ2-7; TRBD1 matches at 10 bases. Trimming removed 2 bases from V and 2 bases from J; junction bases left unmatched: 3. This CDR3 has 15 residues. The CDR3 DNA is TGTGCCAGCAGTTTAAGTGGACAGGGGGCCTACGAGCAGTACTTC. It translates to CASSLSGQGAYEQYF.

This clonotype has only a few counts. The chain uses TRBV7-2 and TRBJ1-1; 8 nucleotides agree with TRBD1. Germline CDR1 SGHTA, CDR2 FQGNSA. This CDR3 has 13 residues. With V trimmed by 6 bases and J by 4 bases, 4 bases remained unmatched. The CDR3 sequence: CASRQGGSTEAFF. In DNA form, the CDR3 reads TGTGCCAGCAGACAGGGGGGATCCACTGAAGCTTTCTTT. The full variable domain, its missing parts supplied by reference TRBV7-2 and TRBJ1-1, is GAGVSQSPSNKVTEKGKDVELRCDPISGHTALYWYRQSLGQGLEFLIYFQGNSAPDKSGLPSDRFSAERTGGSVSTLTIQRTQQEDSAVYLCASRQGGSTEAFFGQGTRLTVV.

V usage is TRBV5-1 and J usage is TRBJ1-5, with D perhaps matching TRBD1 (5 bases). This CDR3 is 15 amino acids long. CDR1 and CDR2 (germline): SGHRS, YFSETQ. The V and J ends lost 0 bases and 7 bases respectively, with 14 bases between them. CDR3 region: CASSLAPQSGQPQHF. The CDR3 DNA is TGCGCCAGCAGCTTGGCGCCCCAATCAGGGCAGCCCCAGCATTTT.

CDR3 amino acids: CASSLVSQGPVYGYTF. The CDR3 coding sequence is TGTGCCAGCAGCTTGGTTTCTCAGGGGCCCGTCTATGGCTACACCTTC. This rearrangement joins TRBV5-6 to TRBJ1-2, with TRBD1 as a possible D gene (6 bases). CDR1 SGHDT and CDR2 YYEEEE come from the germline V gene. V shed 0 bases and J shed 4 bases, with 16 bases lying between them. The CDR3 length is 16 residues.

There are a few counts of this clonotype. This chain links TRBV10-3 with TRBJ2-1; weak D call: TRBD2 (6 bases). This CDR3 has 16 residues. V lost 4 bases, J lost 0 bases, and 13 bases lay in between. Germline assignment: CDR1 ENHRY and CDR2 SYGVKD. Here the CDR3 DNA reads TGTGCCATCAGTGCCCAGCGACTAGACTCCTACAATGAGCAGTTCTTC. Amino acids: CAISAQRLDSYNEQFF.

The chain carries TRBV21-1 and TRBJ2-4; TRBD2, the table's D call, was not compared with the DNA. The J call is doubtful: the DNA matches TRBJ2-7 better. TRBV21-1 is a pseudogene locus. The CDR3 loop spans 13 amino acids. The CDR3 bases are TGTGCCAGCAGCAAAGGCCGGGTCTACGAGCAGTACTTC. It yields the protein CASSKGRVYEQYF.

The chain joins TRBV10-3 to TRBJ2-5, with D unresolved. V lost 0 bases and J lost 2, with 13 bases in between. The CDR3 contains 16 residues. The germline V gene has CDR1 ENHRY and CDR2 SYGVKD. This chain's CDR3 is CAISESASQIQETQYF. The CDR3 nucleotides read TGTGCCATCAGTGAGTCGGCGAGCCAGATACAAGAGACCCAGTACTTC.

The rearrangement uses TRBV4-3 and TRBJ2-2, with 9 bases identical to TRBD1. The germline CDR1 and CDR2 sequences are LGHNA and YSLEER. Germline trimming cut 2 bases from V and 8 bases from J; bases unmatched to any gene: 6. The CDR3 spans 15 residues. This chain's CDR3 is CASSQTGGAEGELFF. DNA for the CDR3: TGCGCCAGCAGCCAAACAGGGGGCGCGGAGGGGGAGCTGTTTTTT.

V usage is TRBV9 and J usage is TRBJ1-6; the match to TRBD1 covers 11 bases. Germline V gives CDR1 SGDLS, CDR2 YYNGEE. The CDR3 totals 14 residues. V shed 2 bases and J 11 bases; nucleotides not matched to a gene: 3. DNA of the CDR3: TGTGCCAGCAGCGTGGGACAGGGGGTTACACCCCTCCACTTT. Translated, it gives CASSVGQGVTPLHF.

V and J are TRBV13 and TRBJ1-1, with 10 positions matching TRBD1. V lost 5 bases to trimming and J lost 3 bases; unmatched junction nucleotides: 6. Germline V gene data show CDR1 as PRHDT and CDR2 as FYEKMQ (reference sequence). This CDR3 has 15 residues. The CDR3 is CASSPDRGLYTEAFF. As DNA, the CDR3 is TGTGCCAGCAGCCCTGACAGGGGGCTGTACACTGAAGCTTTCTTT.

The chain couples TRBV4-3 to TRBJ1-6, with 7 nucleotides matching TRBD1. The CDR3 sequence is 17 residues long. Trimming cost V 0 bases and J 6 bases; bases outside gene matches: 8. Germline V gene sequence: CDR1 LGHNA, CDR2 YSLEER. The CDR3 coding sequence is TGCGCCAGCAGCCAAGACCCCACAGGGGAGAGTAATTCACCCCTCCACTTT. Its protein is CASSQDPTGESNSPLHF.

The chain uses TRBV2 and TRBJ2-3, with D perhaps given as TRBD1 or TRBD2 (5 bases each). Germline V lookup: CDR1 SNHLY, CDR2 FYNNEI. V lost 7 bases and J lost 2, with 16 bases in between. The CDR3 totals 15 residues. CDR3 nucleotides: TGTGCCAGCACTTCCTCAGGGAGAATCACAGATACGCAGTATTTT. Amino acids: CASTSSGRITDTQYF.

This clonotype was observed a few times. The chain is built from TRBV7-8 and TRBJ1-2, with D possibly matching TRBD1 (5 bases). Trimming left V 5 bases short and J 1 base short, with 11 bases between. The CDR3 is 14 residues long. Germline V CDR1 and CDR2: SGHVS, FQNEAQ. Here the CDR3 reads CASSRETVNYGYTF. In nucleotides, the CDR3 is TGTGCCAGCAGCAGAGAGACAGTTAACTATGGCTACACCTTC.

This clonotype appeared once. DNA for the CDR3: TGTGCCAGCGCAGGAGACAACTCCTATGGCTACACCTTC. Translated: CASAGDNSYGYTF. The chain has TRBV2 and TRBJ1-2; no definite D call. V was trimmed by 8 bases and J by 4 bases, leaving 14 bases between them. CDR3 length: 13 amino acids. Per the germline V gene, CDR1 is SNHLY and CDR2 is FYNNEI.

CDR3 region: CASSVLAGGAYNEQFF. In DNA form, the CDR3 reads TGTGCCAGCAGCGTTCTAGCGGGGGGCGCCTACAATGAGCAGTTCTTC. The chain recombines TRBV7-2 with TRBJ2-1; the match to TRBD2 covers 11 bases. Trimming removed 5 bases from V and 2 bases from J; junction bases left unmatched: 5. Germline V gives CDR1 SGHTA, CDR2 FQGNSA. The CDR3 is 16 amino acids.

The chain combines TRBV12-3 or TRBV12-4 with TRBJ2-2, with 16 bases aligning to TRBD2. CDR3 length: 18 amino acids. Unmatched junction bases numbered 6, after V lost 4 bases and J lost 4 bases. The CDR3 region has the DNA TGTGCCAGCAGTTCGGGACTAGCGGGGGGGCCGATCACCGGGGAGCTGTTTTTT. Amino acid sequence: CASSSGLAGGPITGELFF.

CDR3 coding DNA: TGTGCCAGCAGCCAAGATGGGAGAGGGATCCCCTACGAGCAGTACTTC. Protein sequence: CASSQDGRGIPYEQYF. The genes are TRBV4-2 and TRBJ2-7; a possible D gene is TRBD2 (5 bases). CDR3 length: 16 amino acids. Germline values: CDR1 LGHNA, CDR2 YNFKEQ. V was trimmed by 0 bases and J by 2 bases, leaving 14 bases between them.

This clonotype was seen only once. The rearrangement links TRBV6-1 to TRBJ1-5, with a possible D match to TRBD1 (6 bases). This CDR3 spans 12 amino acids. Germline V gives CDR1 MNHNS, CDR2 SASEGT. Deletions cut 8 bases from V and 6 bases from J, with 11 bases between. The CDR3 DNA sequence: TGTGCCAGCGGGGGGGCGGTTCAGCCCCAGCATTTT. As protein: CASGGAVQPQHF.